This T cell receptor beta chain was sequenced in a study of T cell responses to AZD1222 COVID-19 vaccine. Findings and caveats of the study: In a largely white British group with more females than males, clonal diversity was possibly underestimated.

Comment on this clone: Its target is unknown.

Assay used: immunoSEQ multiplex PCR; TCRdb lists only in-frame clones, some missing. The sample consists of roughly 180,000 clones, 90% to 95% of them appearing once. Trimming shortened V by 3 bases and J by 3 bases, and 21 bases separated the two germline ends. Germline V gene data show CDR1 as SGHNT and CDR2 as YYREEE (reference sequence). The CDR3 is made up of 17 amino acids. This chain uses TRBV5-4 with TRBJ1-1, with D perhaps TRBD1 (5 bases). This specimen consisted of peripheral blood, obtained 28 days after the second AZD1222 dose. This receptor was obtained from an adult who received the AZD1222 COVID-19 vaccine. CDR3 in amino acids: CASSSKAGTGSDTEAFF. The CDR3 region has the DNA TGTGCCAGCAGCTCTAAGGCAGGGACGGGGTCGGACACTGAAGCTTTCTTT.